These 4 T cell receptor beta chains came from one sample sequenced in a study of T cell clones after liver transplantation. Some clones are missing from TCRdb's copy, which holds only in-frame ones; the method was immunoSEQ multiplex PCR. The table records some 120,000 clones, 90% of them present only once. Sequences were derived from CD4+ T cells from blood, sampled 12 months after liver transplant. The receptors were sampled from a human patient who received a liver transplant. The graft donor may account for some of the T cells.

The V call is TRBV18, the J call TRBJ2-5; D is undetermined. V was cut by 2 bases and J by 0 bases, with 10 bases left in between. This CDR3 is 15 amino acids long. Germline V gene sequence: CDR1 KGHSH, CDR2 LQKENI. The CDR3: CASSPSHGNQETQYF. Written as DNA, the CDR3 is TGTGCCAGCTCACCATCTCACGGAAACCAAGAGACCCAGTACTTC.

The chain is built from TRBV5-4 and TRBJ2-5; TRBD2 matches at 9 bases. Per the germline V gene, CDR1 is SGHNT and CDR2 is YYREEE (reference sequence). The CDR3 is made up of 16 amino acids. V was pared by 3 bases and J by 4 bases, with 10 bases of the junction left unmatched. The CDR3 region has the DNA TGTGCCAGCAGCTCCGGGACTAGCCGTTCGGGAGAGACCCAGTACTTC. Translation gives CASSSGTSRSGETQYF.

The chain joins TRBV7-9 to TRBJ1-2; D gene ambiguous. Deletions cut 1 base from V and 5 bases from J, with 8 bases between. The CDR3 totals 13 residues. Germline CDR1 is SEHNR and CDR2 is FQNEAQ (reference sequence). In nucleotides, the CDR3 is TGTGCCAGCAGCTTAGAGGACGGATATGGCTACACCTTC. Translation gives CASSLEDGYGYTF.

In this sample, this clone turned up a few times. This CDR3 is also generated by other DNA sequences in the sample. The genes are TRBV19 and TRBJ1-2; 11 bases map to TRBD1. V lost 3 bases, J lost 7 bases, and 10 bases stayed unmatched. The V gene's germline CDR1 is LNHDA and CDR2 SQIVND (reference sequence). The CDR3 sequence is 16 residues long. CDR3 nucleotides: TGTGCCAGTAGTATTCCGACCGGGACAGGGGGAGTTGGCTACACCTTC. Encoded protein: CASSIPTGTGGVGYTF.